A selection of T cell receptor beta chains follows, all from one sample in a study of post-analysis software for immune sequencing data. TCRdb fed the PCR reads into MiXCR, producing one record per CDR3 protein. The table records roughly 800,000 distinct CDR3 sequences, 25% to 30% of them present only once. Sequenced material: blood. The origin of the receptors is a girl aged 10 to 17 with multiple sclerosis. Each CDR3 is given with its conserved first and last residue. The D gene is left open where the match is weak. Clone size is not always given. Where it is, it says once, few, many or a class for expanded clones.

V gene,J gene,clone size,D gene,CDR3 protein,CDR3 DNA
TRBV20-1,TRBJ2-1,once,NA,CSARVWESSYNEQFF,TGCAGTGCTAGAGTATGGGAAAGCTCCTACAATGAGCAGTTCTTC
TRBV7-2,TRBJ2-2,few,NA,CASSGNFGGPGELFF,TGTGCCAGCAGCGGGAATTTTGGGGGGCCTGGGGAGCTGTTTTTT
TRBV25-1,TRBJ2-3,many,NA,CASSHITDTQYF,TGTGCCAGCAGCCACATAACAGATACGCAGTATTTT
TRBV9,TRBJ2-7,few,NA,CASSGRGPTYEQYF,TGTGCCAGCAGCGGGAGGGGACCAACTTACGAGCAGTACTTC
TRBV5-6,TRBJ2-1,NA,NA,CASSLAGAVFNEQFF,TGTGCCAGCAGCTTGGCCGGGGCAGTATTCAATGAGCAGTTCTTC
TRBV7-2,TRBJ1-2,NA,TRBD1,CASSPGTGGGQYGYTF,TGTGCCAGCAGCCCCGGGACAGGGGGCGGGCAGTATGGCTACACCTTC
TRBV10-3,TRBJ1-5,few,TRBD1,CAIREGASNQPQHF,TGTGCCATCAGGGAGGGGGCTAGCAATCAGCCCCAGCATTTT
TRBV29-1,TRBJ2-1,few,NA,CSVPGVEQFF,TGCAGCGTTCCTGGGGTAGAGCAGTTCTTC
TRBV7-2,TRBJ2-3,few,TRBD1,CASSAGTGLGGTDTQYF,TGTGCCAGCAGCGCCGGGACAGGCCTCGGAGGCACAGATACGCAGTATTTT
TRBV18,TRBJ2-5,NA,TRBD1,CASSPTTGVGEQYF,TGTGCCAGCTCACCGACGACAGGGGTCGGGGAGCAGTACTTC
TRBV9,TRBJ2-4,NA,TRBD2,CASSVEGGRSIQYF,TGTGCCAGCAGCGTAGAAGGCGGGAGGAGCATTCAGTACTTC
TRBV28,TRBJ2-7,few,NA,CASRQTVYEQYF,TGTGCCAGCAGGCAGACAGTTTACGAGCAGTACTTC
TRBV29-1,TRBJ2-5,few,TRBD2,CSVAGTSGRTQETQYF,TGCAGCGTCGCCGGGACTAGCGGGAGGACCCAAGAGACCCAGTACTTC
TRBV7-9,TRBJ2-7,NA,NA,CASSSQSPYEQYF,TGTGCCAGCAGCTCCCAGAGCCCCTACGAGCAGTACTTC
TRBV5-1,TRBJ2-7,NA,TRBD1,CASSQSGQGRTVEQYF,TGCGCCAGCAGCCAGAGCGGACAGGGGCGTACAGTCGAGCAGTACTTC
TRBV5-1,TRBJ2-5,many,NA,CASTMEETQYF,TGCGCCAGCACCATGGAAGAGACCCAGTACTTC
TRBV7-2,TRBJ2-1,NA,TRBD1,CASSSRLGQSYNEQFF,TGTGCCAGCAGCTCACGTTTGGGACAGTCCTACAATGAGCAGTTCTTC
TRBV12-3/TRBV12-4,TRBJ2-6,many,TRBD1,CASSLGTGVSGANVLTF,TGTGCCAGCAGTTTGGGGACAGGGGTCTCTGGGGCCAACGTCCTGACTTTC
TRBV20-1,TRBJ2-5,NA,NA,CSARLGASGEAKTQYF,TGCAGTGCTAGACTAGGGGCTAGTGGGGAGGCCAAGACCCAGTACTTC
TRBV5-1,TRBJ1-5,NA,NA,CASSLAGLSNQPQHF,TGCGCCAGCAGCTTGGCCGGTCTTAGCAATCAGCCCCAGCATTTT
TRBV4-3,TRBJ2-3,few,NA,CASSHNPTDTQYF,TGCGCCAGCAGCCACAACCCGACTGATACGCAGTATTTT
TRBV6-5,TRBJ2-5,few,TRBD2,CASSYSRKTGLAGPARETQYF,TGTGCCAGCAGTTACTCCCGGAAGACGGGACTAGCGGGACCCGCCCGGGAGACCCAGTACTTC
TRBV9,TRBJ2-2,NA,NA,CASSRDHTGELFF,TGTGCCAGCAGCCGCGACCATACCGGGGAGCTGTTTTTT
TRBV18,TRBJ1-1,NA,NA,CASSPDSGLNTEAFF,TGTGCCAGCTCACCGGACAGTGGACTGAACACTGAAGCTTTCTTT
TRBV28,TRBJ2-7,once,NA,CASGKRPTASSYEQYF,TGTGCCAGCGGCAAACGGCCCACGGCGAGCTCCTACGAGCAGTACTTC
TRBV20-1,TRBJ1-5,NA,NA,CSARDIAAGRRNQPQHF,TGCAGTGCTAGGGATATCGCAGCAGGGAGGCGCAATCAGCCCCAGCATTTT
TRBV13,TRBJ2-5,NA,NA,CASTGAVSQETQYF,TGTGCCAGCACCGGGGCTGTTAGCCAAGAGACCCAGTACTTC
TRBV7-7,TRBJ2-5,NA,NA,CASSLVLYGETQYF,TGTGCCAGCAGCTTAGTGCTCTATGGTGAGACCCAGTACTTC
TRBV28,TRBJ2-5,NA,TRBD2,CASRGTSRETQYF,TGTGCCAGCAGGGGGACTAGTCGGGAGACCCAGTACTTC
TRBV7-2,TRBJ2-6,many,NA,CASSTGASANVLTF,TGTGCCAGCAGCACCGGAGCTTCGGCCAACGTCCTGACTTTC
TRBV29-1,TRBJ2-1,NA,NA,CSVVWPADNEQFF,TGCAGCGTTGTTTGGCCCGCCGACAATGAGCAGTTCTTC
TRBV11-2,TRBJ2-3,NA,NA,CASSLRGGRDTQYF,TGTGCCAGCAGCTTAAGGGGGGGGAGAGATACGCAGTATTTT
TRBV7-2,TRBJ1-4,NA,NA,CASSPRWGNEKLFF,TGTGCCAGCAGCCCCCGGTGGGGTAATGAAAAACTGTTTTTT
TRBV29-1,TRBJ2-1,few,TRBD2,CSVVLTRGSGRASRGEQFF,TGCAGCGTTGTCCTTACCCGGGGTAGCGGGAGGGCCTCCCGAGGGGAGCAGTTCTTC
TRBV4-3,TRBJ2-3,few,TRBD2,CASSQDRSGATDTQYF,TGCGCCAGCAGCCAAGATAGGAGCGGGGCCACAGATACGCAGTATTTT
TRBV11-2,TRBJ2-1,NA,TRBD2,CASSLGFRLAGTPFYYNEQFF,TGTGCCAGCAGCTTAGGATTCCGACTAGCGGGGACCCCATTTTACTACAATGAGCAGTTCTTC
TRBV7-8,TRBJ1-5,few,NA,CASSSVFLDRTNQPQHF,TGTGCCAGCAGCTCCGTTTTTCTGGACAGAACGAATCAGCCCCAGCATTTT
TRBV5-1,TRBJ2-5,few,TRBD2,CASSQGLADQETQYF,TGCGCCAGCAGCCAGGGACTAGCGGACCAAGAGACCCAGTACTTC
TRBV28,TRBJ2-5,few,TRBD2,CASSSLAGGTLLTQETQYF,TGTGCCAGCAGTTCACTAGCGGGGGGGACTCTACTCACACAAGAGACCCAGTACTTC
TRBV6-5,TRBJ2-7,few,NA,CASSYSRAGAYEQYF,TGTGCCAGCAGTTACTCGAGGGCAGGAGCCTACGAGCAGTACTTC
TRBV2,TRBJ1-5,NA,NA,CASREDLSNQPQHF,TGTGCCAGCAGGGAGGACTTGTCTAATCAGCCCCAGCATTTT
TRBV5-1,TRBJ2-2,NA,NA,CASQGRTGELFF,TGCGCCAGTCAGGGGCGGACCGGGGAGCTGTTTTTT
TRBV29-1,TRBJ2-3,few,NA,CSVEDQTSSADTQYF,TGCAGCGTTGAAGATCAAACTAGTAGTGCGGATACGCAGTATTTT
TRBV29-1,TRBJ2-1,NA,TRBD2,CSSGVSYNEQFF,TGCAGTAGCGGGGTCTCCTACAATGAGCAGTTCTTC
TRBV6-2/TRBV6-3,TRBJ2-1,NA,TRBD2,CASRPGLAAFGGGETQFF,TGTGCCAGCAGGCCTGGACTAGCGGCCTTTGGAGGAGGCGAGACCCAGTTCTTC
TRBV4-2,TRBJ2-5,few,TRBD1,CASSQERANRGETQYF,TGTGCCAGCAGCCAAGAGCGGGCTAACAGGGGGGAGACCCAGTACTTC
TRBV4-1,TRBJ2-1,NA,TRBD2,CASSDSGVTYNEQFF,TGCGCCAGCAGCGATAGCGGGGTAACTTACAATGAGCAGTTCTTC